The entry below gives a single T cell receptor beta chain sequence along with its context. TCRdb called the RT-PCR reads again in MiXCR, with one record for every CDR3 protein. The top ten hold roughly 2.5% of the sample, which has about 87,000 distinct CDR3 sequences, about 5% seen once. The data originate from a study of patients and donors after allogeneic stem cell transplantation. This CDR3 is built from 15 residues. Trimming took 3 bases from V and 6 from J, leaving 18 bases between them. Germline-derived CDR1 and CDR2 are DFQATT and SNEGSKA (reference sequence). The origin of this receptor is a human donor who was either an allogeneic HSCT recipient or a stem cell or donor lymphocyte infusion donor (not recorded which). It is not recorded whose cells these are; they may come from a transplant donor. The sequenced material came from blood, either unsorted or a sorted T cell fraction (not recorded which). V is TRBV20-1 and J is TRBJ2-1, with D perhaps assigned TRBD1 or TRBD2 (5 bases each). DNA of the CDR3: TGCAGTGCTAGGTACCTAGGTGGGGGTTTCAATGAGCAGTTCTTC. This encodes CSARYLGGGFNEQFF.